The 32 T cell receptor beta chains listed next were all sequenced from one sample in a study of radiotherapy plus CTLA-4 blockade in lung cancer. Sequenced by immunoSEQ multiplex PCR; TCRdb stores in-frame clones only, minus some. Of around 70,000 clones listed, about four fifths are singletons. Sequenced material: peripheral blood, taken from a patient treated with radiotherapy plus ipilimumab. These receptors originate from a human donor with non-small cell lung cancer who had a partial response to radiotherapy plus ipilimumab.

The chain uses TRBV28 and TRBJ1-2; the D gene is possibly TRBD1 (5 bases). Germline V CDR1 and CDR2: MDHEN, SYDVKM. Trimming removed 6 bases at V and 7 bases at J, with 18 bases between. The CDR3 loop spans 14 amino acids. Written as DNA, the CDR3 is TGTGCCAGCAGACTGGACATTCTGAGGAGTGGCTACACCTTC. Protein sequence: CASRLDILRSGYTF.

This rearrangement joins TRBV5-6 to TRBJ2-5, with TRBD1 as a possible D gene (5 bases). Between the trimmed V and J ends, which lost 0 bases and 2 bases, there was a span of 11 bases. CDR3 length equals 15 residues. Germline V gene data show CDR1 as SGHDT and CDR2 as YYEEEE. For the CDR3, the DNA is TGTGCCAGCAGCTTGGTAGGACACCCACAAGAGACCCAGTACTTC. It yields the protein CASSLVGHPQETQYF.

Only a few counts were recorded for this clone. The V call is TRBV7-2, the J call TRBJ1-5; D remains unclear. The CDR3 is 15 residues long. CDR1 and CDR2 (germline): SGHTA, FQGNSA. The ends were cut back, 1 base at V and 4 bases at J, with 11 bases in the middle. The CDR3 spells CASSLGGDRNQPQHF. CDR3 nucleotide sequence: TGTGCCAGCAGCTTAGGAGGAGATCGGAATCAGCCCCAGCATTTT.

This chain joins TRBV5-4 and TRBJ2-5; no firm D call. The CDR3 length is 14 residues. Germline CDR1 is SGHNT and CDR2 is YYREEE (reference sequence). The germline V and J ends were trimmed by 2 bases and 2 bases, with 10 bases remaining between them. CDR3 in amino acids: CASSFLAEQETQYF. The CDR3 DNA reads as TGTGCCAGCAGCTTCTTGGCGGAGCAAGAGACCCAGTACTTC.

The rearrangement joins TRBV29-1 to TRBJ2-5; tentatively, D is TRBD2 (5 bases). V was trimmed by 7 bases and J by 5 bases, leaving 17 bases between them. Germline CDR1 SQVTM, CDR2 ANQGSEA. The CDR3 totals 13 residues. CDR3 nucleotide sequence: TGCAGCGCTACAAAAACGACGGGGGAGACCCAGTACTTC. As protein: CSATKTTGETQYF.

The V gene is TRBV6-5, the J gene TRBJ2-2; D gene unclear. The length of the CDR3 is 14 residues. CDR1 is MNHEY, CDR2 SVGAGI, per germline. Between the trimmed V and J ends, which lost 4 bases and 2 bases, there was a span of 8 bases. The CDR3 here is CASSWAGNTGELFF. CDR3 nucleotide sequence: TGTGCCAGCAGTTGGGCCGGCAACACCGGGGAGCTGTTTTTT.

The chain carries TRBV5-1 and TRBJ1-4; no clear D. The ends were cut back, 0 bases at V and 13 bases at J, with 13 bases in the middle. This CDR3 contains 13 residues. Germline V gene data show CDR1 as SGHRS and CDR2 as YFSETQ. The CDR3 nucleotides read TGCGCCAGCAGCTTGGACGGATCCCGGGGACTGTTTTTT. It yields the protein CASSLDGSRGLFF.

DNA for the CDR3: TGCGCCAGCCAGATGGGGGACACCACAGATACGCAGTATTTT. This encodes CASQMGDTTDTQYF. V and J are TRBV5-1 and TRBJ2-3, with D perhaps matching TRBD1 (6 bases). V lost 7 bases, J lost 2 bases, and 14 bases lay in between. From germline, CDR1 is SGHRS and CDR2 YFSETQ. CDR3 length: 14 residues.

As to this clone: The sample carries other DNA sequences with the same CDR3. CDR3 sequence (DNA): TGTGCCAGCAGCGTAGGAGGCGGGAGCTCCTACAATGAGCAGTTCTTC. Translation gives CASSVGGGSSYNEQFF. V gene TRBV9 combines with J gene TRBJ2-1; 7 nucleotides align to TRBD2. CDR1 and CDR2 (germline): SGDLS, YYNGEE. The ends lost 0 bases at V and 0 bases at J; junction bases unmatched: 3. The CDR3 is 16 amino acids.

The rearrangement links TRBV7-3 to TRBJ2-1; TRBD2 agrees at 7 bases. CDR1 and CDR2 from the germline V gene are SGHTA and FQGTGA. This CDR3 has 17 residues. J was trimmed by 4 bases and V by 4 bases; bases with no gene match: 13. The CDR3 coding sequence is TGTGCCAGCAGCTGGGTCCCTGGAGCGGGACTATACAATGAGCAGTTCTTC. Protein: CASSWVPGAGLYNEQFF.

The chain has TRBV10-1 and TRBJ2-3; 15 bases are shared with TRBD2. Germline loops: CDR1 WNHNN, CDR2 SYGVQD (reference sequence). V shed 3 bases, J shed 5 bases, and the junction held 6 bases outside the gene matches. This CDR3 contains 17 residues. CDR3 residues: CASSDRGLAGGQDTQYF. The CDR3 nucleotides read TGCGCCAGCAGTGACCGCGGACTAGCGGGAGGGCAAGATACGCAGTATTTT.

V usage is TRBV6-4 and J usage is TRBJ2-2; 10 bases align to TRBD2. Trimming took 4 bases from V and 7 from J; bases not matched to a gene: 9. Per germline, CDR1 MRHNA and CDR2 SNTAGT. The CDR3 contains 16 residues. CDR3 nucleotides: TGTGCCAGCAGTGCGATGCTAGCGGGAGTTGGCGGGGAGCTGTTTTTT. Amino acids: CASSAMLAGVGGELFF.

The V call is TRBV6-1, the J call TRBJ2-6; no firm D call. Germline CDR1 MNHNS, CDR2 SASEGT. CDR3 size: 15 residues. The V and J ends lost 2 bases and 4 bases respectively, with 9 bases between them. CDR3: CASSENRAGANVLTF. The CDR3 region has the DNA TGTGCCAGCAGTGAAAATCGCGCCGGGGCCAACGTCCTGACTTTC.

The genes are TRBV6-4 and TRBJ2-3, with 9 positions matching TRBD1. Germline V CDR1 and CDR2: MRHNA, SNTAGT. With 5 bases clipped from V and 8 bases from J, the junction kept 11 bases outside the gene matches. The CDR3 runs to 15 residues. CDR3 DNA: TGTGCCAGCAGTCCACAGGGGGCCCAAAAAAGTACGCAGTATTTT. Translated, it gives CASSPQGAQKSTQYF.

This chain connects TRBV18 to TRBJ2-1, with 9 bases identical to TRBD2. The V gene end was trimmed by 6 bases and the J gene end by 6 bases; junction bases not matched to a gene: 9. CDR1 is KGHSH, CDR2 LQKENI, per germline. CDR3 length: 15 residues. As DNA, the CDR3 is TGTGCCAGCTCGCCCGGGCTAGCGGGATTCAATGAGCAGTTCTTC. This translates into CASSPGLAGFNEQFF.

Here the CDR3 reads CASSSSGVQETQYF. CDR3 bases: TGTGCCAGCAGCTCATCCGGGGTTCAAGAGACCCAGTACTTC. The chain joins TRBV7-7 to TRBJ2-5, with a possible D match to TRBD2 (5 bases). V gave up 4 bases and J gave up 2 bases, with 11 bases separating them. Germline V lookup: CDR1 SSHAT, CDR2 FNYEAQ (reference sequence). The CDR3 length is 14 residues. The complete variable domain, with remaining parts taken from reference TRBV7-7 and TRBJ2-5, reads GAGVSQSPRYKVTKRGQDVTLRCDPISSHATLYWYQQALGQGPEFLTYFNYEAQPDKSGLPSDRFSAERPEGSISTLTIQRTEQRDSAMYRCASSSSGVQETQYFGPGTRLLVL.

The chain uses TRBV9 and TRBJ2-5; no definite D call. With the DNA end fitting TRBJ2-7 better, the J assignment may be wrong. The CDR3 runs to 12 residues. Germline CDR1 and CDR2: SGDLS and YYNGEE. In DNA, the CDR3 is TGTGCCAGCAGCGTAGGGCGCGGCGAGCAGTACTTC. Its protein is CASSVGRGEQYF.

The V and J genes are TRBV5-1 and TRBJ2-1, with TRBD2 identical over 11 bases. CDR3 length: 16 amino acids. The germline CDR1 and CDR2 sequences are SGHRS and YFSETQ. The V segment lost 6 bases and the J segment 3 bases; nucleotides outside the gene matches: 8. CDR3 sequence: CASTGTSGFLYNEQFF. The CDR3 DNA sequence: TGCGCCAGCACCGGGACTAGCGGCTTTCTCTACAATGAGCAGTTCTTC.

The CDR3 here is CACGLASTDTQYF. The DNA of the CDR3 is TGTGCCTGCGGACTAGCGAGCACAGATACGCAGTATTTT. The rearrangement links TRBV30 to TRBJ2-3; TRBD2 matches 9 bases. V shed 6 bases and J 0 bases; nucleotides not matched to a gene: 1. Per the germline V gene, CDR1 is GTSNPN and CDR2 is SVGIG (reference sequence). This CDR3 has 13 residues.

The chain employs TRBV30 and TRBJ2-7, with TRBD1 as a possible D gene (7 bases). The CDR3 totals 12 residues. V was pared by 4 bases and J by 5 bases, with 12 bases between. Germline V gives CDR1 GTSNPN, CDR2 SVGIG (reference sequence). DNA for the CDR3: TGTGCCTGGACCAGGGGGGACAACGAGCAGTACTTC. Its translation: CAWTRGDNEQYF.

This chain uses TRBV5-1 with TRBJ1-5; maybe TRBD1 (6 bases). The germline V gene has CDR1 SGHRS and CDR2 YFSETQ. The CDR3 runs to 15 residues. Trimming stripped 0 bases from V and 2 bases from J, with 9 bases between. In DNA, the CDR3 is TGCGCCAGCAGCTTGGGCTCAGGGGGCAATCAGCCCCAGCATTTT. It is translated as CASSLGSGGNQPQHF.

The genes are TRBV19 and TRBJ1-2, with D tentatively TRBD1 (6 bases). Between the trimmed V and J ends, which lost 6 bases and 3 bases, there was a span of 14 bases. This CDR3 is built from 14 residues. The germline V gene encodes CDR1 LNHDA and CDR2 SQIVND (reference sequence). CDR3 nucleotides: TGTGCCAGTAGCCTCGGGGGGGCCCACTATGGCTACACCTTC. Amino acid sequence: CASSLGGAHYGYTF.

V usage is TRBV28 and J usage is TRBJ2-5, with 8 bases lining up with TRBD2. The CDR3 length is 14 residues. Looked up from germline, CDR1 is MDHEN and CDR2 is SYDVKM. The V gene end was trimmed by 5 bases and the J gene end by 14 bases; junction bases not matched to a gene: 16. This CDR3 reads CASSAIGREGRFYF. The CDR3 bases are TGTGCCAGCAGTGCGATAGGACGGGAGGGCCGGTTTTACTTC.

The gene calls are TRBV6-5 and TRBJ1-1, with a possible D match to TRBD1 (5 bases). The V gene lost 8 bases and the J gene lost 7 bases, with 11 bases spanning the gap. Germline loops: CDR1 MNHEY, CDR2 SVGAGI. The CDR3 runs to 11 residues. The CDR3 sequence: CASSWGVEAFF. CDR3 nucleotide sequence: TGTGCCAGCTCCTGGGGGGTTGAAGCTTTCTTT.

The chain recombines TRBV5-1 with TRBJ2-1, with 12 nucleotides matching TRBD2. Trimming at V came to 4 bases and at J to 3 bases, leaving 8 bases not matched to a gene. Germline-derived CDR1 and CDR2 are SGHRS and YFSETQ. The length of the CDR3 is 17 residues. The CDR3 DNA follows: TGCGCCAGCAGCCCCTTCGGACTAGCGGGAAACTACAATGAGCAGTTCTTC. Its translation: CASSPFGLAGNYNEQFF. Supplemented by reference TRBV5-1 and TRBJ2-1, the full variable domain reads KAGVTQTPRYLIKTRGQQVTLSCSPISGHRSVSWYQQTPGQGLQFLFEYFSETQRNKGNFPGRFSGRQFSNSRSEMNVSTLELGDSALYLCASSPFGLAGNYNEQFFGPGTRLTVL.

Only one count was recorded for this clone. J is TRBJ1-3 and V is TRBV5-5; no clear D. The CDR3 consists of 15 residues. With 2 bases removed from V and 0 bases from J, the gap between germline ends came to 9 bases. Germline V lookup: CDR1 SGHKS, CDR2 YYEKEE (reference sequence). CDR3 coding DNA: TGTGCCAGCAGCTTCGCTGAGCCCTCTGGAAACACCATATATTTT. It specifies CASSFAEPSGNTIYF.

CDR3 coding DNA: TGTGCCAGCAGTGGTATGGGCAGCAACACCGGGGAGCTGTTTTTT. Its protein is CASSGMGSNTGELFF. The chain employs TRBV2 and TRBJ2-2; the D is unclear. V shed 4 bases and J shed 2 bases, with 11 bases lying between them. CDR1 is SNHLY and CDR2 is FYNNEI in the germline V gene. The CDR3 is 15 amino acids.

The CDR3 loop reads CASSSRAGGGTGELFF. CDR3 nucleotide sequence: TGCGCCAGCAGCTCCAGGGCAGGGGGCGGCACCGGGGAGCTGTTTTTT. V and J are TRBV5-1 and TRBJ2-2; 8 bases agree with TRBD1. The J segment lost 4 bases and the V segment lost 3 bases, leaving 8 bases of the junction unmatched. Germline lookup yields CDR1 SGHRS and CDR2 YFSETQ. The CDR3 extends over 16 amino acids.

This sequence joins TRBV5-1 and TRBJ1-2; TRBD1 is a possible D gene (5 bases). Germline CDR1 is SGHRS and CDR2 is YFSETQ. V dropped 2 bases and J dropped 6 bases, with 14 bases sitting between them. The CDR3 spans 14 residues. The CDR3 loop reads CASSLGQRRDGYTF. DNA for the CDR3: TGCGCCAGCAGCTTAGGACAACGTCGAGATGGCTACACCTTC.

The chain uses TRBV29-1 and TRBJ2-5; 8 bases are a match to TRBD2. Germline trimming cut 5 bases from V and 2 bases from J; bases unmatched to any gene: 7. The germline V gene encodes CDR1 SQVTM and CDR2 ANQGSEA. The CDR3 has 14 amino acids. The CDR3 DNA sequence: TGCAGCGTTACCAGCGGGGGATCACAAGAGACCCAGTACTTC. Translation gives CSVTSGGSQETQYF.

The CDR3 coding sequence is TGTGCCAGCAGTTTACGCGGGGCAAGGGTAGATACGCAGTATTTT. Amino acid sequence: CASSLRGARVDTQYF. This rearrangement joins TRBV28 to TRBJ2-3, with D tentatively TRBD2 (6 bases). Deletions cut 2 bases from V and 5 bases from J, with 14 bases between. Per the germline V gene, CDR1 is MDHEN and CDR2 is SYDVKM. The CDR3 is 15 amino acids.

The gene calls are TRBV18 and TRBJ2-7; possible D gene TRBD1, 5 bases. The CDR3 spans 16 residues. V dropped 1 base and J dropped 7 bases, with 20 bases sitting between them. Germline lookup yields CDR1 KGHSH and CDR2 LQKENI. CDR3 residues: CASSPQSGPGPSEQYF. The CDR3, as DNA: TGTGCCAGCTCACCACAGTCTGGTCCAGGGCCCTCGGAGCAGTACTTC.